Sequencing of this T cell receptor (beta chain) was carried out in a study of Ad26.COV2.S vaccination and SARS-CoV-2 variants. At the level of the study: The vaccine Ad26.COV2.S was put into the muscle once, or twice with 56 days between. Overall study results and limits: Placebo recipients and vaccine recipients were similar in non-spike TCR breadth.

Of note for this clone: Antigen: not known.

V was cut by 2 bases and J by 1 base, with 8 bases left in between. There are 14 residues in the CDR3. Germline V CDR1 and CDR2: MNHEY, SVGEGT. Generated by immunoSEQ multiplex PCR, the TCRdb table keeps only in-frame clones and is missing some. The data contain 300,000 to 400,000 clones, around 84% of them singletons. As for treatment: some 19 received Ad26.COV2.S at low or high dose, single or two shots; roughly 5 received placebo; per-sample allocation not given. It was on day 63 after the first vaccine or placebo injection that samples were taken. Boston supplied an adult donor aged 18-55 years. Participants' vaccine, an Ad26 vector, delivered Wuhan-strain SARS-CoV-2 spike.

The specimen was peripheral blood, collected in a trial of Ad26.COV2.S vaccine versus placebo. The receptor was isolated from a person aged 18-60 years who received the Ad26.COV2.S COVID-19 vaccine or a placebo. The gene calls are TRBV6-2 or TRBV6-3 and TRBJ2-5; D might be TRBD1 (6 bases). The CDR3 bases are TGTGCCAGCAGTTACCAGGGGATCCAAGAGACCCAGTACTTC. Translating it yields CASSYQGIQETQYF.